These 7 T cell receptor beta chains were all obtained from the same sample, sequenced in a study of neoadjuvant nivolumab and ipilimumab in lung cancer. Method: immunoSEQ multiplex PCR; TCRdb's copy keeps in-frame clones and lacks some. The data hold 10,000 to 15,000 clones, with roughly 75% observed a single time. Sequenced material: peripheral blood, taken after neoadjuvant nivolumab, alone or with ipilimumab, at or shortly before surgery. These receptors were obtained from an adult with non-small cell lung cancer.

This clone appeared a few times. The V gene is TRBV2, the J gene TRBJ2-7, with 7 bases aligning to TRBD1. V was pared by 0 bases and J by 4 bases, with 12 bases of the junction left unmatched. This CDR3 has 17 residues. Germline lookup yields CDR1 SNHLY and CDR2 FYNNEI. CDR3 loop: CASSEATLRDRRYEQYF. The CDR3 nucleotides read TGTGCCAGCAGTGAAGCCACCCTCCGGGACAGACGATACGAGCAGTACTTC.

The chain links TRBV18 to TRBJ1-1; 8 nucleotides align to TRBD1. Losses at the gene ends were 3 bases for V and 5 bases for J; bases not matched to a gene: 8. Germline values: CDR1 KGHSH, CDR2 LQKENI. The CDR3 totals 15 residues. CDR3 protein: CASSPGQGGVTEAFF. CDR3 sequence (DNA): TGTGCCAGCTCACCTGGACAGGGAGGGGTGACTGAAGCTTTCTTT.

Only a few counts were recorded for this clone. V and J are TRBV4-2 and TRBJ2-7; 10 bases line up with TRBD2. This CDR3 has 16 residues. The germline V gene has CDR1 LGHNA and CDR2 YNFKEQ. After removal of 0 bases from V and 0 bases from J, the junction contained 2 bases not matched to a gene. The DNA of the CDR3 is TGTGCCAGCAGCCAAGATGCTAGCGGGAGCTCCTACGAGCAGTACTTC. Translation gives CASSQDASGSSYEQYF.

This clone has a handful of counts. V and J are TRBV7-9 and TRBJ1-2; possibly TRBD1 for D (6 bases). The V gene lost 1 base and the J gene lost 0 bases, with 12 bases spanning the gap. This CDR3 comprises 16 residues. CDR1 SEHNR and CDR2 FQNEAQ come from the germline V gene (reference sequence). CDR3 in DNA: TGTGCCAGCAGCTTAGAGGGGGGGCAAGCTAACTATGGCTACACCTTC. It codes for CASSLEGGQANYGYTF.

The chain carries TRBV27 and TRBJ1-2; a possible D gene is TRBD1 (5 bases). V was cut by 2 bases and J by 8 bases, with 15 bases left in between. The CDR3 spans 14 residues. CDR1 and CDR2 from the germline V gene are MNHEY and SMNVEV (reference sequence). CDR3: CASSLRALGPGYTF. As DNA, the CDR3 is TGTGCCAGCAGTTTACGGGCTTTGGGGCCGGGCTACACCTTC.

This clone was detected a few times. This chain uses TRBV6-1 with TRBJ1-2; D is ambiguous. The CDR3 has 13 amino acids. Looked up from germline, CDR1 is MNHNS and CDR2 is SASEGT. The ends were cut back, 2 bases at V and 1 base at J, with 5 bases in the middle. The CDR3 reads CASSEKSNYGYTF. The CDR3 nucleotides are TGTGCCAGCAGTGAAAAGAGTAACTATGGCTACACCTTC.

This clone was recorded a few times. The chain carries TRBV9 and TRBJ2-7; 7 positions agree with TRBD2. In germline, CDR1 is SGDLS, CDR2 YYNGEE. The V and J ends lost 4 bases and 2 bases, in that order; junction bases with no gene match: 9. The CDR3 has 15 amino acids. CDR3 residues: CASSFKAGKTYEQYF. In DNA form, the CDR3 reads TGTGCCAGCAGCTTTAAAGCGGGAAAAACCTACGAGCAGTACTTC.